These 27 T cell receptor beta chains share one sample of origin, sequenced in a study of blood T cell repertoires in COVID-19. Sequencing was performed with immunoSEQ multiplex PCR; in TCRdb, only in-frame clones are kept and a portion is missing. The profile covers 200,000 or so clones, with approximately 90% appearing a single time and roughly 2.5% taken by the ten largest. The sample taken for sequencing was PBMCs or T cells enriched from blood (not recorded which). These receptor sequences come from a woman aged 30 to 39 who had recovered from COVID-19.

The table lists this clone with a few counts. This sample also contains other DNA sequences that code for the same CDR3. The chain combines TRBV6-6 with TRBJ1-5; D is unresolved. CDR1 is MNHNY and CDR2 is SVGAGI in the germline V gene (reference sequence). This CDR3 is 13 amino acids long. V lost 2 bases to trimming and J lost 4 bases, with 6 bases between them. The CDR3 DNA reads as TGTGCCAGCAGTTACGGGCTGAATCAGCCCCAGCATTTT. Its protein is CASSYGLNQPQHF.

The count of this clone is one. The V and J genes are TRBV18 and TRBJ2-7; TRBD1 aligns across 7 bases. Germline loops: CDR1 KGHSH, CDR2 LQKENI. This CDR3 comprises 14 residues. V lost 3 bases and J lost 2; bases outside the gene matches: 4. The CDR3 nucleotides are TGTGCCAGCTCACCCGGACAGGCGACCTACGAGCAGTACTTC. Residues: CASSPGQATYEQYF. Using reference TRBV18 and TRBJ2-7 for the parts outside the CDR3, the full variable domain is NAGVMQNPRHLVRRRGQEARLRCSPMKGHSHVYWYRQLPEEGLKFMVYLQKENIIDESGMPKERFSAEFPKEGPSILRIQQVVRGDSAAYFCASSPGQATYEQYFGPGTRLTVT.

The gene calls are TRBV6-2 or TRBV6-3 and TRBJ1-5; no clear D gene. Trimming left V 4 bases short and J 7 bases short, with 11 bases between. CDR1 is MNHEY and CDR2 is SVGEGT in the germline V gene. The CDR3 has 13 amino acids. CDR3 in DNA: TGTGCCAGCAGTTTAGCGTCTAGGCAGCCCCAGCATTTT. It is translated as CASSLASRQPQHF.

The chain carries TRBV6-2 or TRBV6-3 and TRBJ2-5, with D possibly being TRBD2 (5 bases). The CDR3 runs to 14 residues. Looked up from germline, CDR1 is MNHEY and CDR2 is SVGEGT. V lost 2 bases, J lost 2 bases, and 9 bases lay in between. DNA for the CDR3: TGTGCCAGCAGTTACCAACGGGGTCAAGAGACCCAGTACTTC. It encodes CASSYQRGQETQYF.

The rearrangement uses TRBV7-2 and TRBJ2-3; 7 nucleotides line up with TRBD1. Germline V lookup: CDR1 SGHTA, CDR2 FQGNSA. The CDR3 runs to 15 residues. V shed 6 bases, J shed 0 bases, and the junction held 6 bases outside the gene matches. CDR3 amino acids: CASRRRDSSTDTQYF. The CDR3 DNA is TGTGCCAGCAGACGCAGGGACAGTAGCACAGATACGCAGTATTTT.

The chain joins TRBV4-3 to TRBJ2-2, with 7 positions matching TRBD2. Germline V gene sequence: CDR1 LGHNA, CDR2 YSLEER. This CDR3 region has 16 residues. The V and J ends lost 0 bases and 7 bases, in that order; junction bases with no gene match: 8. CDR3 bases: TGCGCCAGCAGCCAAGAACCCAGCCGGGAGGACGGGGAGCTGTTTTTT. Encoded protein: CASSQEPSREDGELFF.

The CDR3 sequence: CATSRDRGNSPLHF. CDR3 nucleotide sequence: TGTGCCACCAGCCGGGACAGGGGTAATTCACCCCTCCACTTT. The V gene is TRBV15, the J gene TRBJ1-6, with 10 bases identical to TRBD1. The length of the CDR3 is 14 residues. The germline V gene has CDR1 LNHNV and CDR2 YYDKDF (reference sequence). V shed 5 bases and J 6 bases; nucleotides not matched to a gene: 1.

CDR3 DNA: TGTGCCAGCAGCTTGAGCGTTTACGAGCAGTACTTC. Translated: CASSLSVYEQYF. The chain carries TRBV5-6 and TRBJ2-7; D remains ambiguous. V was cut by 1 base and J by 4 bases, with 6 bases left in between. CDR1 SGHDT and CDR2 YYEEEE come from the germline V gene. This CDR3 spans 12 amino acids. Together with reference TRBV5-6 and TRBJ2-7, the CDR3 gives the full variable domain: DAGVTQSPTHLIKTRGQQVTLRCSPKSGHDTVSWYQQALGQGPQFIFQYYEEEERQRGNFPDRFSGHQFPNYSSELNVNALLLGDSALYLCASSLSVYEQYFGPGTRLTVT.

The chain carries TRBV7-9 and TRBJ1-2; 8 nucleotides line up with TRBD1. Trimming cost V 1 base and J 2 bases; bases outside gene matches: 3. Germline-derived CDR1 and CDR2 are SEHNR and FQNEAQ (reference sequence). The CDR3 has 15 amino acids. The CDR3 coding sequence is TGTGCCAGCAGCTTAGAGGGACAGGAGAACTATGGCTACACCTTC. This sequence encodes CASSLEGQENYGYTF. Based on the CDR3 plus reference TRBV7-9 and TRBJ1-2, the full variable domain is DTGVSQNPRHKITKRGQNVTFRCDPISEHNRLYWYRQTLGQGPEFLTYFQNEAQLEKSRLLSDRFSAERPKGSFSTLEIQRTEQGDSAMYLCASSLEGQENYGYTFGSGTRLTVV.

The genes are TRBV6-1 and TRBJ2-7, with TRBD1 as a possible D gene (5 bases). The CDR3 covers 16 residues. The V end was cut by 0 bases, the J end by 3 bases, with 15 bases between. Germline assignment: CDR1 MNHNS and CDR2 SASEGT. As DNA, the CDR3 is TGTGCCAGCAGTGAAGCGCTTCAGGGCAGAGTCTACGAGCAGTACTTC. It is translated as CASSEALQGRVYEQYF.

The chain carries TRBV4-3 and TRBJ2-2, with a possible D match to TRBD2 (6 bases). V was shortened by 0 bases and J by 2 bases, with 16 bases between the two germline ends. The germline V gene has CDR1 LGHNA and CDR2 YSLEER. The CDR3 loop spans 18 amino acids. The CDR3, as DNA: TGCGCCAGCAGCCAAGAATTGTCCGGGGGACCAAACACCGGGGAGCTGTTTTTT. Translating gives CASSQELSGGPNTGELFF.

This chain links TRBV29-1 with TRBJ2-3; tentatively, D is TRBD1 (6 bases). The germline V gene encodes CDR1 SQVTM and CDR2 ANQGSEA. The V and J ends lost 8 bases and 2 bases respectively, with 11 bases between them. The CDR3 is 12 amino acids. The DNA for the CDR3 is TGCAGCTCCCGGACAGCCACAGATACGCAGTATTTT. Protein product: CSSRTATDTQYF.

V is TRBV9 and J is TRBJ2-7, with 9 nucleotides matching TRBD2. The CDR3 runs to 14 residues. In germline, CDR1 is SGDLS, CDR2 YYNGEE. Unmatched junction bases numbered 9, after V lost 4 bases and J lost 7 bases. The CDR3 loop reads CASSTGTSFGEQYF. The CDR3 DNA follows: TGTGCCAGCAGCACCGGGACTAGCTTTGGAGAGCAGTACTTC.

This rearrangement joins TRBV6-6 to TRBJ1-1, with TRBD1 identical over 10 bases. The V and J ends lost 6 bases and 4 bases, in that order; junction bases with no gene match: 23. This CDR3 is built from 20 residues. Per the germline V gene, CDR1 is MNHNY and CDR2 is SVGAGI (reference sequence). The CDR3 nucleotides are TGTGCCAGCAGCTCTACCGGGACAGGGGAAAAAGGCACGGGAAGCACTGAAGCTTTCTTT. Amino acids: CASSSTGTGEKGTGSTEAFF.

The chain links TRBV6-2 or TRBV6-3 to TRBJ2-5; TRBD2 aligns across 13 bases. Trimming removed 2 bases from V and 1 base from J; junction bases left unmatched: 1. The CDR3 sequence is 16 residues long. Germline V gives CDR1 MNHEY, CDR2 SVGEGT. This CDR3 is CASSYGLAGVQETQYF. The CDR3, as DNA: TGTGCCAGCAGTTACGGACTAGCGGGGGTCCAAGAGACCCAGTACTTC.

The chain has TRBV15 and TRBJ1-2; 10 nucleotides align to TRBD1. Looked up from germline, CDR1 is LNHNV and CDR2 is YYDKDF (reference sequence). The CDR3 extends over 15 amino acids. V shed 1 base and J 8 bases; nucleotides not matched to a gene: 7. The CDR3 sequence is CATSRGPDRGQGYTF. The CDR3 DNA is TGTGCCACCAGCAGAGGTCCCGACAGGGGGCAAGGCTACACCTTC.

This clone was seen only a few times. The chain joins TRBV9 to TRBJ1-2; 7 bases line up with TRBD1. V trimming: 4 bases; J trimming: 7 bases; junction bases outside the gene matches: 1. The CDR3 is made up of 11 amino acids. The V gene's germline CDR1 is SGDLS and CDR2 YYNGEE. Here the CDR3 DNA reads TGTGCCAGCAGCACAGGGGTTGGCTACACCTTC. Amino acids: CASSTGVGYTF.

V and J are TRBV7-9 and TRBJ1-2, with TRBD1 matching 7 bases. Per germline, CDR1 SEHNR and CDR2 FQNEAQ (reference sequence). The length of the CDR3 is 13 residues. Losses at the gene ends were 5 bases for V and 4 bases for J; bases not matched to a gene: 4. The CDR3 DNA reads as TGTGCCAGCAGCAGAACAGGGGCCTATGGCTACACCTTC. It yields the protein CASSRTGAYGYTF.

This chain joins TRBV11-3 and TRBJ2-5, with 7 bases that match TRBD1. The CDR3 sequence is 13 residues long. V was clipped by 6 bases and J by 1 base; unmatched bases: 2. Germline V gene sequence: CDR1 SGHNT, CDR2 YENEEA. CDR3 amino acids: CASSWDSQETQYF. CDR3 bases: TGTGCCAGCAGTTGGGACAGCCAAGAGACCCAGTACTTC. Full variable domain (rest looked up from reference TRBV11-3 and TRBJ2-5): EAGVVQSPRYKIIEKKQPVAFWCNPISGHNTLYWYLQNLGQGPELLIRYENEEAVDDSQLPKDRFSAERLKGVDSTLKIQPAELGDSAVYLCASSWDSQETQYFGPGTRLLVL.

The CDR3 here is CASSTTGAPYEQYF. The CDR3 nucleotides read TGTGCCAGCAGCACGACAGGGGCCCCCTACGAGCAGTACTTC. J is TRBJ2-7 and V is TRBV7-9, with 8 positions matching TRBD1. This CDR3 region has 14 residues. V was pared by 5 bases and J by 2 bases, with 5 bases of the junction left unmatched. Germline CDR1 is SEHNR and CDR2 is FQNEAQ (reference sequence). The full variable domain, its missing parts supplied by reference TRBV7-9 and TRBJ2-7, is DTGVSQNPRHKITKRGQNVTFRCDPISEHNRLYWYRQTLGQGPEFLTYFQNEAQLEKSRLLSDRFSAERPKGSFSTLEIQRTEQGDSAMYLCASSTTGAPYEQYFGPGTRLTVT.

The chain joins TRBV25-1 to TRBJ1-1; D is undetermined. CDR1 MGHDK and CDR2 SYGVNS come from the germline V gene. The CDR3 is 15 residues long. Trimming shortened V by 2 bases and J by 0 bases, and 10 bases separated the two germline ends. The CDR3 DNA follows: TGTGCCAGCAGTGAACCCGAGAGGATGAACACTGAAGCTTTCTTT. It yields the protein CASSEPERMNTEAFF.

The V and J genes are TRBV2 and TRBJ2-7; 8 bases map to TRBD1. Germline V gene sequence: CDR1 SNHLY, CDR2 FYNNEI. The CDR3 extends over 14 amino acids. J lost 5 bases, V lost 2 bases, and 5 bases had no gene match. Written as DNA, the CDR3 is TGTGCCAGCAGTGAACTCAGGGGGCACAACGAGCAGTACTTC. Translation gives CASSELRGHNEQYF.

The V call is TRBV7-3, the J call TRBJ2-2; the D gene is possibly TRBD2 (5 bases). Trimming stripped 3 bases from V and 2 bases from J, with 7 bases between. The CDR3 totals 14 residues. From germline, CDR1 is SGHTA and CDR2 FQGTGA. The CDR3 DNA reads TGTGCCAGCAGCTTCGGACTTAACACCGGGGAGCTGTTTTTT. Translation gives CASSFGLNTGELFF.

The chain joins TRBV5-1 to TRBJ2-5, with no clear D. The CDR3 sequence is 13 residues long. Germline values: CDR1 SGHRS, CDR2 YFSETQ. V lost 0 bases and J lost 5, with 8 bases in between. CDR3 loop: CASSLDTSETQYF. The CDR3 DNA sequence: TGCGCCAGCAGCTTGGACACATCCGAGACCCAGTACTTC.

The rearrangement joins TRBV24-1 to TRBJ1-2, with a tentative D call TRBD1 (5 bases). The CDR3 has 17 residues. The V gene's germline CDR1 is KGHDR and CDR2 SFDVKD. V was trimmed by 6 bases and J by 4 bases, leaving 23 bases between them. Written as DNA, the CDR3 is TGTGCCACCAGTATCCCCATCGTCAAGGGGCCGAGCTATGGCTACACCTTC. This encodes CATSIPIVKGPSYGYTF.

This clone was counted once. V is TRBV21-1 and J is TRBJ1-1. TRBV21-1 is noted as a pseudogene. The CDR3 runs to 14 residues. Here the CDR3 DNA reads TGTGCCAGCAGCCCCCTAGGATCCAACACTGAAGCTTTCTTT. Residues: CASSPLGSNTEAFF.

The V call is TRBV14, the J call TRBJ1-1; D is perhaps TRBD1 (5 bases). V gave up 4 bases and J gave up 4 bases, with 13 bases separating them. The CDR3 is 14 amino acids. The germline CDR1 and CDR2 sequences are SGHDN and FVKESK. The CDR3, as DNA: TGTGCCAGCAGCCTCAGGGTAGGGGTCACTGAAGCTTTCTTT. Protein sequence: CASSLRVGVTEAFF.